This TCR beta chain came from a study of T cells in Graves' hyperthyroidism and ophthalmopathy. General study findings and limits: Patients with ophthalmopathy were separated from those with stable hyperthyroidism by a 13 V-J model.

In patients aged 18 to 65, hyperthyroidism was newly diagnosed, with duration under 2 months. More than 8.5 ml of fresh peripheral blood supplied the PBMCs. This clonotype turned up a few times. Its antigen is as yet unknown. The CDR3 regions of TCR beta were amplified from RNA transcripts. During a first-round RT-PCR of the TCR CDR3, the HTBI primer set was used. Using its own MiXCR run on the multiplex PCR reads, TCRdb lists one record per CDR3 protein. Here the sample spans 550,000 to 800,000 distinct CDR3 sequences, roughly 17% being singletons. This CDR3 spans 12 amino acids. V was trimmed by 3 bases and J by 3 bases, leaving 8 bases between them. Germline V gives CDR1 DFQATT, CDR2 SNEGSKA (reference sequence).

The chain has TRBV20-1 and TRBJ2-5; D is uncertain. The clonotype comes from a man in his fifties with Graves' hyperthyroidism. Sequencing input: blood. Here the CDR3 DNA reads TGCAGTGCTAGTAGGGAAGAAGAGACCCAGTACTTC. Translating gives CSASREEETQYF.